The 5 T cell receptor beta chains in this list originate from one sample, sequenced in a study of cytomegalovirus exposure and HLA in healthy donors. With 60 Vbeta and 13 Jbeta primers, the PCR was carried out. Profiling relied on immunoSEQ multiplex PCR, and the TCRdb table lists in-frame clones only, not all of them. The sample shows under 100,000 clones, roughly 78% of them seen only once. Sequenced: PBMCs. Every receptor here comes from a man aged 25 to 40 in good health and CMV-seronegative.

This clone was counted once. This chain joins TRBV27 and TRBJ2-7, with D possibly TRBD1 on 5 matching bases. V lost 3 bases, J lost 2 bases, and 14 bases lay in between. Germline V gene data show CDR1 as MNHEY and CDR2 as SMNVEV (reference sequence). This CDR3 has 15 amino acids. This CDR3 reads CASSLSQGSAYEQYF. The CDR3 region has the DNA TGTGCCAGCAGTTTGAGTCAGGGAAGCGCCTACGAGCAGTACTTC.

V and J are TRBV9 and TRBJ1-2; no firm D call. The ends were cut back, 6 bases at V and 3 bases at J, with 15 bases in the middle. CDR1 and CDR2 from the germline V gene are SGDLS and YYNGEE. The CDR3 has 14 amino acids. The CDR3 loop is CASTVTGSDYGYTF. CDR3 DNA: TGTGCCAGCACTGTAACGGGGAGCGACTATGGCTACACCTTC.

This chain joins TRBV7-6 and TRBJ2-2; D possibly corresponds to TRBD1 (6 bases). V was cut by 6 bases and J by 6 bases, with 17 bases left in between. This CDR3 comprises 15 residues. CDR1 and CDR2 (germline): SGHVS, FNYEAQ. CDR3 loop: CASSPTGLLAGELFF. The CDR3 DNA reads TGTGCCAGCAGTCCAACAGGGTTGTTGGCCGGGGAGCTGTTTTTT.

The J gene is TRBJ2-1, the V gene TRBV19; TRBD2 matches at 9 bases. The germline V gene has CDR1 LNHDA and CDR2 SQIVND (reference sequence). The CDR3 sequence is 13 residues long. The V gene end was trimmed by 8 bases and the J gene end by 12 bases; junction bases not matched to a gene: 11. CDR3 sequence (DNA): TGTGCCAGTCAGCGGGGGGCCGGTATGGGGCAGTTCTTC. Its protein product is CASQRGAGMGQFF.

This chain links TRBV18 with TRBJ2-1; no clear D. The CDR3 loop spans 14 amino acids. Between the trimmed V and J ends, which lost 0 bases and 6 bases, there was a span of 9 bases. Per germline, CDR1 KGHSH and CDR2 LQKENI. In DNA, the CDR3 is TGTGCCAGCTCACCACCAAGCCCCGGCAATGAGCAGTTCTTC. As protein: CASSPPSPGNEQFF.